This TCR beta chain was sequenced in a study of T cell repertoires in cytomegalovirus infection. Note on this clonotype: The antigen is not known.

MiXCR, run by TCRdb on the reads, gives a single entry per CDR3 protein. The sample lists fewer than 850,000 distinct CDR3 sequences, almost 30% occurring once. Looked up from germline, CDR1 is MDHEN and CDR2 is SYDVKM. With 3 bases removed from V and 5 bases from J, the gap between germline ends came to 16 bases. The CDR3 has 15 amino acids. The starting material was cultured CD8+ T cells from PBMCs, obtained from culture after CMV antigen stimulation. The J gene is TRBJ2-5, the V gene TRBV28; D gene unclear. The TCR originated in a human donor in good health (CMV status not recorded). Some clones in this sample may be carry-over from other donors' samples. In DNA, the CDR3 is TGTGCCAGCAGTTTTTTTGGGGTTGACGTGGAGACCCAGTACTTC. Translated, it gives CASSFFGVDVETQYF.